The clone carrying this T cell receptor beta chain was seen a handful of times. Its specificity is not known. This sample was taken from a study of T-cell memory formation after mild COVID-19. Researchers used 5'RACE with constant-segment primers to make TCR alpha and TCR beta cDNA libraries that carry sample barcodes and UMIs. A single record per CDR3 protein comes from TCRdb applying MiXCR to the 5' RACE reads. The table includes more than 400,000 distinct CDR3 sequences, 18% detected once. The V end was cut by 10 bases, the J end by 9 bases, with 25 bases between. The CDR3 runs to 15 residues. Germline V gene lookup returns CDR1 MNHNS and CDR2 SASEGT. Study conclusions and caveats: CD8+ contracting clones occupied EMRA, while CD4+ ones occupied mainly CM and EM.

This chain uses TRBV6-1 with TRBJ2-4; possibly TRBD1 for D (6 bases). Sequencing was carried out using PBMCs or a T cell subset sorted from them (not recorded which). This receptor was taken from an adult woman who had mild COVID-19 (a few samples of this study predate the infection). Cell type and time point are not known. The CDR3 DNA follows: TGTGCCACTCACAGGGTGGTGGGCGGCTGGACCATTCAGTACTTC. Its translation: CATHRVVGGWTIQYF.